This T cell receptor (beta chain) emerged from a study of blood T cell repertoires in COVID-19. Study summary: Material from acute and convalescent COVID-19 was sourced from the United States, Italy and Spain. Sample material is recorded as cDNA or gDNA derived from T cells, B-cell-depleted T cells, or PBMCs.

CDR1 is LGHNT, CDR2 FRNRAP, per germline. The V end was cut by 2 bases, the J end by 0 bases, with 11 bases between. The CDR3 extends over 15 amino acids. Per the original methods: Researchers report that nucleated cell counts were estimated from reference gene primer amplification. Assay: immunoSEQ multiplex PCR; the TCRdb copy retains only in-frame clones and omits some. V and J calls and clone size come straight from that table; D and trimming were deduced from the DNA. Of 140,000 to 150,000 clones in the sample, 85% to 90% were seen once. The clonotype was recovered from a man aged 50 or older who had recovered from COVID-19. Sequencing input: peripheral blood. This chain links TRBV12-5 with TRBJ2-7; D might be TRBD1 (5 bases). In nucleotides, the CDR3 is TGTGCTAGTGGTTTGACAGGCCGACTCTCCTACGAGCAGTACTTC. Translation gives CASGLTGRLSYEQYF.